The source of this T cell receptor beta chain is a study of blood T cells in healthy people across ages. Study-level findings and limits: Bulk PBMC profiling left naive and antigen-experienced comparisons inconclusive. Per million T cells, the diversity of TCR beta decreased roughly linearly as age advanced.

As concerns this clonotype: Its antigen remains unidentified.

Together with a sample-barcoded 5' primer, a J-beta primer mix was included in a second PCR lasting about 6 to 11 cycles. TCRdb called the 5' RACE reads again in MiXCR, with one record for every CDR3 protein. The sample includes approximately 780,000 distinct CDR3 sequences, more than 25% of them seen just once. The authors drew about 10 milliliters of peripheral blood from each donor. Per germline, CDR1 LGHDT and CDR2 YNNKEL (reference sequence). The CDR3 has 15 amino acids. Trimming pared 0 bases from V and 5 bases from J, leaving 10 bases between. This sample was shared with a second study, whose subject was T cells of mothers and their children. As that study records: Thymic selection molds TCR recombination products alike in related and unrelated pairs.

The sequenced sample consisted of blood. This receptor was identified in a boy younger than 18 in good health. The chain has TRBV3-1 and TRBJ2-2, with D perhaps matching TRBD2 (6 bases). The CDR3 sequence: CASSQDPGSTGELFF. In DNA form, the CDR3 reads TGTGCCAGCAGCCAAGATCCCGGGAGTACCGGGGAGCTGTTTTTT.